This passage covers 10 T cell receptor beta chains from one sample sequenced in a study of graft-versus-host responses after intestinal transplantation. This table comes from immunoSEQ multiplex PCR, and its TCRdb copy is limited to in-frame clones, with some not included. The sample comprises approximately 110,000 clones, around nine tenths of which are singletons, and about 0.25% rests with the top ten. Their antigens are not known. The input for sequencing was unstimulated CD4+ T cells sorted from spleen or lymph node cells, taken before transplant. These receptors were obtained from a human donor who was the organ donor for an intestinal transplant.

The V gene is TRBV6-6, the J gene TRBJ2-5, with D unresolved. CDR1 is MNHNY and CDR2 is SVGAGI in the germline V gene (reference sequence). The CDR3 is 13 amino acids. V dropped 2 bases and J dropped 4 bases, with 8 bases sitting between them. The CDR3 loop is CASSYRVRETQYF. CDR3 in DNA: TGTGCCAGCAGTTACAGGGTGAGAGAGACCCAGTACTTC.

The chain couples TRBV5-1 to TRBJ1-4; no clear D. V was trimmed by 0 bases and J by 3 bases, leaving 6 bases between them. The germline V gene has CDR1 SGHRS and CDR2 YFSETQ. This CDR3 has 14 amino acids. CDR3 sequence reads: CASSLGTSNEKLFF. The CDR3 region has the DNA TGCGCCAGCAGCTTGGGGACTTCTAATGAAAAACTGTTTTTT.

The chain employs TRBV7-9 and TRBJ1-2; no definite D call. The V and J ends lost 3 bases and 3 bases respectively, with 8 bases between them. CDR1 and CDR2 from the germline V gene are SEHNR and FQNEAQ (reference sequence). This CDR3 is 13 amino acids long. The CDR3 DNA follows: TGTGCCAGCAGCTTTGGGCAGTACTATGGCTACACCTTC. Protein: CASSFGQYYGYTF.

The chain links TRBV29-1 to TRBJ1-5; maybe TRBD1 (6 bases). CDR3 length: 13 residues. Trimming pared 5 bases from V and 6 bases from J, leaving 14 bases between. Per the germline V gene, CDR1 is SQVTM and CDR2 is ANQGSEA. CDR3 protein: CSVRDTLGQPQHF. The CDR3 DNA reads as TGCAGCGTTCGGGACACCCTAGGTCAGCCCCAGCATTTT.

This chain links TRBV19 with TRBJ1-1; the D gene is possibly TRBD1 (6 bases). Deletions cut 7 bases from V and 2 bases from J, with 14 bases between. Germline CDR1 and CDR2: LNHDA and SQIVND (reference sequence). This CDR3 comprises 14 residues. CDR3 amino acids: CASKQGQLNTEAFF. CDR3 in DNA: TGTGCCAGTAAACAAGGACAGCTAAACACTGAAGCTTTCTTT.

About this clone: Distinct nucleotide sequences in the sample also encode this CDR3. The V call is TRBV28, the J call TRBJ2-3; the D gene is possibly TRBD1 (6 bases). Trimming removed 6 bases at V and 1 base at J, with 8 bases between. CDR3 length: 13 amino acids. Germline V gives CDR1 MDHEN, CDR2 SYDVKM. The CDR3 spells CASRYRGTDTQYF. CDR3 sequence (DNA): TGTGCCAGCAGATACAGGGGCACAGATACGCAGTATTTT.

The rearrangement uses TRBV12-2 and TRBJ2-5; the D call in the table, TRBD1, was not verified against the DNA. TRBV12-2 is shown as a pseudogene. The CDR3 extends over 16 amino acids. CDR3: CASRLALSVPQETQYF. DNA of the CDR3: TGTGCAAGTCGCTTAGCGCTCTCAGTCCCCCAAGAGACCCAGTACTTC.

This chain joins TRBV10-3 and TRBJ2-2; a weak D match, TRBD1 (5 bases). Germline values: CDR1 ENHRY, CDR2 SYGVKD. The CDR3 totals 14 residues. V dropped 7 bases and J dropped 3 bases, with 12 bases sitting between them. CDR3 amino acids: CAIMGQPDTGELFF. CDR3 sequence (DNA): TGTGCCATCATGGGGCAGCCCGACACCGGGGAGCTGTTTTTT.

In DNA, the CDR3 is TGTGCCAGCAGCTTAAGCCCCTACGAGCAGTACTTC. This encodes CASSLSPYEQYF. The chain links TRBV13 to TRBJ2-7; D call uncertain. This CDR3 is 12 amino acids long. The V and J ends lost 2 bases and 2 bases respectively, with 4 bases between them. Germline V CDR1 and CDR2: PRHDT, FYEKMQ (reference sequence).

V gene TRBV2 combines with J gene TRBJ1-1; 9 nucleotides agree with TRBD1. Trimming took 2 bases from V and 13 from J; bases not matched to a gene: 8. The germline V gene encodes CDR1 SNHLY and CDR2 FYNNEI. This CDR3 has 13 residues. The CDR3 sequence: CASSERDRDWGFF. CDR3 in DNA: TGTGCCAGCAGTGAAAGGGACAGGGATTGGGGTTTCTTT.